One and the same sample provided the 8 T cell receptor beta chains below, sequenced in a study of blood T cell repertoires in COVID-19. The protocol was immunoSEQ multiplex PCR, while the TCRdb copy is restricted to in-frame clones and leaves out a portion. The repertoire holds a few hundred thousand clones, with more than 85% as singletons. The sample comprised peripheral blood. The origin of the receptors is a man aged 60 to 69 with acute or convalescent COVID-19.

The V gene is TRBV19, the J gene TRBJ2-7; possibly TRBD1 for D (5 bases). V lost 6 bases and J lost 9, with 15 bases in between. CDR3 length: 12 amino acids. Per the germline V gene, CDR1 is LNHDA and CDR2 is SQIVND (reference sequence). The CDR3 is CASSHTQGGQYF. The CDR3 DNA reads as TGTGCCAGTAGCCATACCCAGGGCGGGCAGTACTTC.

This chain uses TRBV2 with TRBJ2-2, with D unclear. Germline CDR1 reads SNHLY; CDR2 reads FYNNEI. The CDR3 sequence is 12 residues long. Trimming cost V 4 bases and J 5 bases, with 5 bases left between them. The CDR3 is CASSGRTGELFF. CDR3 in DNA: TGTGCCAGCAGTGGGAGAACCGGGGAGCTGTTTTTT.

This chain links TRBV19 with TRBJ2-7; a possible D gene is TRBD1 (6 bases). The CDR3 totals 14 residues. Trimming shortened V by 1 base and J by 3 bases, and 10 bases separated the two germline ends. Germline CDR1 reads LNHDA; CDR2 reads SQIVND (reference sequence). DNA for the CDR3: TGTGCCAGTAGTATAGGAATAGGGGGCTACGAGCAGTACTTC. This gives the protein CASSIGIGGYEQYF.

This rearrangement joins TRBV6-5 to TRBJ2-6; 7 bases align to TRBD2. Losses at the gene ends were 0 bases for V and 4 bases for J; bases not matched to a gene: 3. Germline assignment: CDR1 MNHEY and CDR2 SVGAGI. The CDR3 has 16 amino acids. The CDR3 region has the DNA TGTGCCAGCAGTTACTCGGCGGGGGTCGGGGCCAACGTCCTGACTTTC. It codes for CASSYSAGVGANVLTF.

The DNA of the CDR3 is TGTGCCAGCAGTGGGCAGGGTACCACTGAAGCTTTCTTT. It codes for CASSGQGTTEAFF. The rearrangement links TRBV2 to TRBJ1-1, with a weak D call TRBD1 (5 bases). The V end was cut by 4 bases, the J end by 4 bases, with 10 bases between. The length of the CDR3 is 13 residues. The germline CDR1 and CDR2 sequences are SNHLY and FYNNEI.

V gene TRBV6-5 combines with J gene TRBJ2-7; 8 nucleotides agree with TRBD1. CDR3 length equals 13 residues. V gave up 6 bases and J gave up 1 base; unmatched junction bases: 2. The germline gives CDR1 MNHEY, CDR2 SVGAGI. CDR3 sequence: CASSGQGSYEQYF. In nucleotides, the CDR3 is TGTGCCAGCAGCGGACAGGGTTCCTACGAGCAGTACTTC.

The chain couples TRBV27 to TRBJ2-3; TRBD2 matches 15 bases. Per the germline V gene, CDR1 is MNHEY and CDR2 is SMNVEV (reference sequence). This CDR3 comprises 18 residues. V shed 3 bases and J 6 bases; nucleotides not matched to a gene: 10. CDR3 DNA sequence: TGTGCCAGCAGTTTCCAACCAAGGACTAGCGGGGGGGCGGATACGCAGTATTTT. Its protein product is CASSFQPRTSGGADTQYF.

This chain joins TRBV27 and TRBJ2-7; tentative D call: TRBD1 (5 bases). V was shortened by 4 bases and J by 1 base, with 20 bases between the two germline ends. Germline-derived CDR1 and CDR2 are MNHEY and SMNVEV (reference sequence). The CDR3 is 17 amino acids. In DNA form, the CDR3 reads TGTGCCAGCAGTTCCCTTTTAGGGGTATCTACTTCCTACGAGCAGTACTTC. It translates to CASSSLLGVSTSYEQYF.